This entry describes one TCR beta chain. Patients eligible had advanced solid tumors without tumor-infiltrating lymphocytes. This entry comes from a study of low-dose radiotherapy and immunotherapy resistance in tumors. Study context: The fractionation for Cohort 1 was 0.5 Gy per fraction every 2 weeks, totaling 6.5 Gy. Every two weeks patients got nivolumab 240 mg flat dose, plus ipilimumab 1 mg/kg every six weeks, intravenously.

Alpha- and beta-chain coverage of first-strand cDNA came from TRAV- and TRBV-specific primers. TCRs were put through approximately 21 PCR cycles of amplification with Phusion. A constant-region primer and the V-primer adapter served as the primer pair. Via MiXCR, TCRdb re-called the reads, giving one row per CDR3 protein. The data show approximately 11,000 distinct CDR3 sequences, roughly half seen once. The trim removed 4 bases at V and 9 bases at J, leaving 6 bases unmatched. The CDR3 is made up of 15 amino acids. The germline V gene has CDR1 MGHRA and CDR2 YSYEKL. The sequence was collected from a human donor with advanced metastatic prostate, ovarian, gallbladder or colorectal cancer (not recorded which). This table probably holds off-target reads from a library built for another chain. The chain joins TRBV4-1 to TRBJ2-1, with 13 bases aligning to TRBD2. The CDR3 DNA reads as TGCGCCAGCAGCCGAGGACTAGCGGGAGCCGGTGAGCAGTTCTTC. Translating it yields CASSRGLAGAGEQFF.